A single sample is the source of the 30 T cell receptor beta chains below, sequenced in a study of regulatory T cells in long-lasting Graves disease (dated by TCRdb to the early 2020s). Receptors were amplified or captured by multiplex PCR. Sequencing was performed on an Illumina HiSeq 4000. iRepertoire HTBI primers and Arm-PCR amplification of CDR3 regions were used to construct TCR beta libraries. The public reads were reprocessed in TCRdb via fastp at Q25 and MiXCR, keeping in-frame beta chains. Every CDR3 protein is listed once, alongside the most common genes and DNA of its rows. The sample records about 200,000 distinct CDR3 sequences, approximately 20% of which are singletons. Of the sample, around 20% falls within the top ten clones. Taken with the paper, the label for time point translates to: newly diagnosed GD, antithyroid drugs for less than 3 months. For both TCR sequencing and RNA sequencing, RNA was extracted from PBMCs using TRIzol.

This sample comprised peripheral blood mononuclear cells (PBMCs), obtained at new diagnosis, from a patient treated with antithyroid drugs. These TCRs come from a female donor with Graves disease.

V and J are TRBV19 and TRBJ2-1; D remains unclear. The germline V gene encodes CDR1 LNHDA and CDR2 SQIVND (reference sequence). Trimming left V 1 base short and J 10 bases short, with 8 bases between. The CDR3 is 12 amino acids. The CDR3 DNA sequence: TGTGCCAGTAGTATAGTTGGCGGCGAGCAGTTCTTC. It codes for CASSIVGGEQFF.

This clonotype was counted at least ten times. This chain links TRBV12-3 or TRBV12-4 with TRBJ1-6; D perhaps matches TRBD1 (6 bases). The CDR3 has 14 residues. Deletions cut 6 bases from V and 5 bases from J, with 11 bases between. In DNA, the CDR3 is TGTGCCAGCAGCCCCGGACAGAATAATTCACCCCTCCACTTT. Its translation is CASSPGQNNSPLHF.

The chain recombines TRBV5-1 with TRBJ2-6; a weak D match, TRBD1 (5 bases). Germline assignment: CDR1 SGHRS and CDR2 YFSETQ. Trimming took off 4 bases at V and 4 bases at J, with 12 bases between the two ends. The CDR3 loop spans 15 amino acids. The CDR3 spells CASSPDISGANVLTF. DNA for the CDR3: TGCGCCAGCAGCCCGGACATATCAGGGGCCAACGTCCTGACTTTC.

This clonotype was recorded many times. The J gene is TRBJ2-1, the V gene TRBV4-1, with 10 bases that match TRBD2. The germline V gene has CDR1 MGHRA and CDR2 YSYEKL. The V segment lost 5 bases and the J segment 4 bases; nucleotides outside the gene matches: 5. The CDR3 contains 15 residues. The CDR3 protein is CASSSSGSRYNEQFF. CDR3 nucleotide sequence: TGCGCCAGCAGCTCTAGCGGGAGTAGGTACAATGAGCAGTTCTTC.

This clonotype has more than one count but fewer than ten. This chain links TRBV28 with TRBJ1-4; D not resolved. The CDR3 is 13 residues long. Trimming took 6 bases from V and 8 from J, leaving 13 bases between them. Germline V lookup: CDR1 MDHEN, CDR2 SYDVKM. CDR3 protein: CASRSRTVEKLFF. DNA of the CDR3: TGTGCCAGCAGATCACGGACCGTCGAAAAACTGTTTTTT.

The gene calls are TRBV28 and TRBJ1-4; TRBD1 might be the D (6 bases). V gave up 5 bases and J gave up 7 bases, with 26 bases separating them. Germline values: CDR1 MDHEN, CDR2 SYDVKM. The CDR3 spans 18 residues. The CDR3 is CASSPSYTPRGASEKLFF. CDR3 coding DNA: TGTGCCAGCAGTCCCTCCTATACGCCGCGGGGGGCCAGTGAAAAACTGTTTTTT. The variable domain in full, completed from reference TRBV28 and TRBJ1-4, reads DVKVTQSSRYLVKRTGEKVFLECVQDMDHENMFWYRQDPGLGLRLIYFSYDVKMKEKGDIPEGYSVSREKKERFSLILESASTNQTSMYLCASSPSYTPRGASEKLFFGSGTQLSVL.

The chain uses TRBV20-1 and TRBJ1-1; D remains ambiguous. There are 11 residues in the CDR3. V was clipped by 6 bases and J by 3 bases, with 8 bases between them. CDR1 is DFQATT, CDR2 SNEGSKA, per germline (reference sequence). The CDR3 reads CSAGGDTEAFF. The CDR3 coding sequence is TGCAGTGCCGGCGGAGACACTGAAGCTTTCTTT.

There are many counts of this clonotype. The chain is built from TRBV4-2 and TRBJ2-1, with 10 bases that match TRBD1. The V and J ends lost 0 bases and 2 bases, in that order; junction bases with no gene match: 4. Germline lookup yields CDR1 LGHNA and CDR2 YNFKEQ. The CDR3 extends over 17 amino acids. The CDR3 loop is CASSQEGTGDPYNEQFF. Here the CDR3 DNA reads TGTGCCAGCAGCCAAGAAGGGACAGGGGACCCCTACAATGAGCAGTTCTTC.

This clonotype appeared a few times. V is TRBV10-3 and J is TRBJ1-5, with D maybe TRBD1 (6 bases). V lost 6 bases to trimming and J lost 3 bases, with 9 bases between them. Germline CDR1 is ENHRY and CDR2 is SYGVKD. The CDR3 consists of 13 residues. This CDR3 is CAIRQGLNQPQHF. DNA for the CDR3: TGTGCCATCAGGCAGGGGCTCAATCAGCCCCAGCATTTT.

This sequence joins TRBV12-3 or TRBV12-4 and TRBJ2-1; 9 bases line up with TRBD2. Germline trimming cut 3 bases from V and 15 bases from J; bases unmatched to any gene: 6. The CDR3 runs 12 residues. CDR3 sequence (DNA): TGTGCCAGCAGTTTCGCGCGGGAGGGGGGGTTCTTC. Translated, it gives CASSFAREGGFF.

This clonotype occurred many times. The rearrangement links TRBV7-9 to TRBJ1-2; D perhaps matches TRBD1 (6 bases). The germline V gene encodes CDR1 SEHNR and CDR2 FQNEAQ (reference sequence). V was cut by 5 bases and J by 4 bases, with 20 bases left in between. The CDR3 consists of 16 residues. The CDR3 nucleotides are TGTGCCAGCAGCCCGGTCGGGGGCTTTTTTCGCTATGGCTACACCTTC. It is translated as CASSPVGGFFRYGYTF.

The table lists this clonotype with many counts. The rearrangement links TRBV2 to TRBJ2-2, with TRBD2 matching 12 bases. The germline gives CDR1 SNHLY, CDR2 FYNNEI. This CDR3 spans 16 amino acids. V shed 5 bases and J 4 bases; nucleotides not matched to a gene: 5. CDR3 region: CASSLTSGRPTGELFF. CDR3 nucleotide sequence: TGTGCCAGCAGTCTGACTAGCGGGAGACCCACCGGGGAGCTGTTTTTT. Supplemented by reference TRBV2 and TRBJ2-2, the full variable domain reads EPEVTQTPSHQVTQMGQEVILRCVPISNHLYFYWYRQILGQKVEFLVSFYNNEISEKSEIFDDQFSVERPDGSNFTLKIRSTKLEDSAMYFCASSLTSGRPTGELFFGEGSRLTVL.

This clonotype was detected ten times or more. The V gene is TRBV12-3 or TRBV12-4, the J gene TRBJ2-1, with D possibly TRBD2 on 6 matching bases. The CDR3 is made up of 15 amino acids. V dropped 6 bases and J dropped 4 bases, with 16 bases sitting between them. CDR3 amino acids: CASSPTGSSYNEQFF. The CDR3 DNA follows: TGTGCCAGCAGCCCAACCGGGAGCTCATACAATGAGCAGTTCTTC.

This sequence joins TRBV7-9 and TRBJ2-1; TRBD2 agrees at 14 bases. The trim removed 4 bases at V and 9 bases at J, leaving 8 bases unmatched. The germline CDR1 and CDR2 sequences are SEHNR and FQNEAQ (reference sequence). The CDR3 is 16 residues long. CDR3 in amino acids: CASSSGTSGSSTEQFF. Here the CDR3 DNA reads TGTGCCAGCAGCTCTGGGACTAGCGGGAGTTCGACTGAGCAGTTCTTC.

V and J are TRBV11-3 and TRBJ2-5; no clear D gene. The J call may be wrong; the DNA end is better matched by TRBJ2-1. This CDR3 spans 16 amino acids. CDR1 SGHNT and CDR2 YENEEA come from the germline V gene. CDR3 sequence reads: CASSLDGPPPYNEQFF. The DNA for the CDR3 is TGTGCCAGCAGCTTAGATGGGCCGCCACCTTACAATGAGCAGTTCTTC.

This clonotype was seen repeatedly, ten times or more. This rearrangement joins TRBV7-9 to TRBJ1-1, with D possibly TRBD1 on 5 matching bases. The germline gives CDR1 SEHNR, CDR2 FQNEAQ (reference sequence). V was trimmed by 1 base and J by 10 bases, leaving 16 bases between them. This CDR3 is 14 amino acids long. In DNA, the CDR3 is TGTGCCAGCAGCTTAGATCGGGACCAATGGGCAGCTTTCTTT. Translated: CASSLDRDQWAAFF.

This clonotype was detected ten times or more. This chain joins TRBV19 and TRBJ1-1, with 10 bases matching TRBD1. Per germline, CDR1 LNHDA and CDR2 SQIVND (reference sequence). This CDR3 region has 14 residues. The trim removed 4 bases at V and 4 bases at J, leaving 3 bases unmatched. The CDR3 region has the DNA TGTGCCAGTAGTAAGGACAGGGGGGGCACTGAAGCTTTCTTT. Translating gives CASSKDRGGTEAFF.

This clonotype was picked up many times. The chain joins TRBV27 to TRBJ2-7, with D hard to call. Germline CDR1 and CDR2: MNHEY and SMNVEV (reference sequence). V dropped 2 bases and J dropped 6 bases, with 8 bases sitting between them. The CDR3 has 12 residues. CDR3 sequence: CASSLPYSEQYF. In DNA, the CDR3 is TGTGCCAGCAGTTTACCCTATTCCGAGCAGTACTTC.

The chain uses TRBV11-2 and TRBJ2-1; a weak D match, TRBD2 (5 bases). Trimming took off 2 bases at V and 7 bases at J, with 12 bases between the two ends. The CDR3 has 14 amino acids. Germline V CDR1 and CDR2: SGHAT, FQNNGV. DNA of the CDR3: TGTGCCAGCAGCTTACCTGCGGGCGGGAATGAGCAGTTCTTC. Protein sequence: CASSLPAGGNEQFF.

This clonotype was observed at least ten times. This chain joins TRBV10-3 and TRBJ2-5; 10 bases agree with TRBD2. Unmatched junction bases numbered 8, after V lost 3 bases and J lost 1 base. This CDR3 has 17 amino acids. CDR1 and CDR2 from the germline V gene are ENHRY and SYGVKD. As DNA, the CDR3 is TGTGCCATCAGTGACCCCCTAGCGGGAGATATCCAAGAGACCCAGTACTTC. Encoded protein: CAISDPLAGDIQETQYF.

CDR3 residues: CASSRYRAGPIQETQYF. In DNA, the CDR3 is TGTGCCAGCAGCCGTTACAGGGCCGGGCCAATTCAAGAGACCCAGTACTTC. The chain employs TRBV12-3 or TRBV12-4 and TRBJ2-5; D may be TRBD1 (6 bases). V lost 6 bases, J lost 2 bases, and 22 bases lay in between. The CDR3 consists of 17 residues.

This sequence joins TRBV11-2 and TRBJ2-5; 10 bases map to TRBD1. CDR3 length: 14 residues. Germline V gene data show CDR1 as SGHAT and CDR2 as FQNNGV. V dropped 8 bases and J dropped 2; count of bases not matched to a gene: 5. The CDR3 nucleotides read TGTGCCAGCGCCGGGACAGGGGAACAAGAGACCCAGTACTTC. It yields the protein CASAGTGEQETQYF.

This clonotype was picked up many times. The chain has TRBV6-1 and TRBJ2-3; D ambiguous. Germline values: CDR1 MNHNS, CDR2 SASEGT. This CDR3 has 13 residues. Trimming stripped 11 bases from V and 2 bases from J, with 14 bases between. CDR3 coding DNA: TGTGCCTCCGGCGGCGGACCCACAGATACGCAGTATTTT. Its translation: CASGGGPTDTQYF.

The sample holds many counts of this clonotype. CDR3 protein: CASSLAGGRASYNEQFF. The CDR3, as DNA: TGCGCCAGCAGCTTGGCCGGCGGGAGGGCCTCCTACAATGAGCAGTTCTTC. The chain carries TRBV5-1 and TRBJ2-1; 9 positions agree with TRBD2. J was trimmed by 0 bases and V by 0 bases; bases with no gene match: 4. This CDR3 contains 17 residues. The germline gives CDR1 SGHRS, CDR2 YFSETQ.

This clonotype has a count of ten or more. V and J are TRBV14 and TRBJ2-7, with D perhaps matching TRBD1 or TRBD2 (5 bases each). CDR1 SGHDN and CDR2 FVKESK come from the germline V gene. V was clipped by 4 bases and J by 13 bases, with 17 bases between them. The CDR3 contains 12 residues. The CDR3 sequence is CASSPVWGYQYF. The CDR3 bases are TGTGCCAGCAGCCCAGTGTGGGGGTACCAATACTTC. The full variable domain, rest sourced from reference TRBV14 and TRBJ2-7, is EAGVTQFPSHSVIEKGQTVTLRCDPISGHDNLYWYRRVMGKEIKFLLHFVKESKQDESGMPNNRFLAERTGGTYSTLKVQPAELEDSGVYFCASSPVWGYQYFGPGTRLTVT.

This clonotype came up many times. The chain has TRBV12-3 or TRBV12-4 and TRBJ2-2; weak D call: TRBD1 (6 bases). The CDR3 runs 15 residues. In nucleotides, the CDR3 is TGTGCGACCAGGGGAACCAGCTTTAACACCGGGGAGCTGTTTTTT. Amino acids: CATRGTSFNTGELFF.

The chain employs TRBV7-3 and TRBJ2-3; D possibly corresponds to TRBD1 (5 bases). Per germline, CDR1 SGHTA and CDR2 FQGTGA. V lost 5 bases, J lost 5 bases, and 14 bases lay in between. There are 14 residues in the CDR3. CDR3 loop: CASSLGGARDTQYF. The CDR3 nucleotides read TGTGCCAGCAGCCTGGGTGGGGCCAGAGATACGCAGTATTTT.

CDR3 protein: CASSSGQGFGELFF. As DNA, the CDR3 is TGTGCCAGCAGCTCCGGACAGGGATTCGGGGAGCTGTTTTTT. This rearrangement joins TRBV7-9 to TRBJ2-2; 8 nucleotides align to TRBD1. Germline CDR1 reads SEHNR; CDR2 reads FQNEAQ (reference sequence). CDR3 length: 14 residues. The trim removed 4 bases at V and 7 bases at J, leaving 5 bases unmatched.

This clonotype was seen at least ten times. Here the CDR3 DNA reads TGTGCCAGCAGTGAATGGCAGTACGAGCAGTACTTC. Protein product: CASSEWQYEQYF. V usage is TRBV2 and J usage is TRBJ2-7; the D is unclear. The CDR3 is 12 amino acids. Germline V lookup: CDR1 SNHLY, CDR2 FYNNEI. V lost 2 bases and J 4 bases, leaving 6 bases between the germline ends.

Comments on this clonotype: Since a much larger clone is just one base distant, this may be a read error. V and J are TRBV12-3 or TRBV12-4 and TRBJ2-6, with D perhaps matching TRBD1 or TRBD2 (5 bases each). The CDR3 has 15 residues. Trimming removed 5 bases from V and 2 bases from J, with 10 bases in between. Here the CDR3 DNA reads TGTGCCAGCAGTGCCGGGACGACTGGGGCCAACGTCCTGACTTTC. It translates to CASSAGTTGANVLTF.